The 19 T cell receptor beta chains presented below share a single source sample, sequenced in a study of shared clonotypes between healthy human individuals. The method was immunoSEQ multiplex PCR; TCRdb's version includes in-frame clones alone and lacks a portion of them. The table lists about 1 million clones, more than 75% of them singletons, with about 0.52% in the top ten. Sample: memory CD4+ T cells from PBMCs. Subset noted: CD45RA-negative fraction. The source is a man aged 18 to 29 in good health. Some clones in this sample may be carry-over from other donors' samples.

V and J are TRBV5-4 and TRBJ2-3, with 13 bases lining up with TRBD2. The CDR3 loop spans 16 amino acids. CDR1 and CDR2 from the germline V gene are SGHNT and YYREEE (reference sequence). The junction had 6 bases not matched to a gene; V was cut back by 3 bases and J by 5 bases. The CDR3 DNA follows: TGTGCCAGCAGCTCGCAACTAGCGGGAGGGCAAGATACGCAGTATTTT. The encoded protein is CASSSQLAGGQDTQYF.

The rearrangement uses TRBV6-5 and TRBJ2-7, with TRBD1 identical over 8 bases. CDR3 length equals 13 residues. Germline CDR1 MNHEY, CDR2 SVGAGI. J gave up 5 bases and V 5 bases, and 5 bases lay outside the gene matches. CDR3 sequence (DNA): TGTGCCAGCAGTAAGGACAGGGTCCACGAGCAGTACTTC. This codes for CASSKDRVHEQYF.

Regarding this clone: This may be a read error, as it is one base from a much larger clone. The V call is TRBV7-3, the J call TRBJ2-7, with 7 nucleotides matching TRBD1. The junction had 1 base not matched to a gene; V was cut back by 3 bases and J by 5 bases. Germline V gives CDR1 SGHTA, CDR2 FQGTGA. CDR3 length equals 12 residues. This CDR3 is CASSLTGNEQYF. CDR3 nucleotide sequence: TGTGCCAGCAGCTTGACAGGGAACGAGCAGTACTTC. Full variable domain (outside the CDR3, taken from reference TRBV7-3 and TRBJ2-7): GAGVSQTPSNKVTEKGKYVELRCDPISGHTALYWYRQSLGQGPEFLIYFQGTGAADDSGLPNDRFFAVRPEGSVSTLKIQRTERGDSAVYLCASSLTGNEQYFGPGTRLTVT.

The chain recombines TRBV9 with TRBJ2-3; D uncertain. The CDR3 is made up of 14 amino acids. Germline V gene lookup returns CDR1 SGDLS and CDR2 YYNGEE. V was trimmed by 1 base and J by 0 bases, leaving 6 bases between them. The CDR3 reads CASSVTASTDTQYF. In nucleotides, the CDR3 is TGTGCCAGCAGCGTAACCGCTAGCACAGATACGCAGTATTTT.

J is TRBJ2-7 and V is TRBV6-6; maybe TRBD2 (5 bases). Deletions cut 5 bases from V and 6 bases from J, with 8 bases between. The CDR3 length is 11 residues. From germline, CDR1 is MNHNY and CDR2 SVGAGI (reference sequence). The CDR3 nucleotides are TGTGCCAGCAGTCCCGGGGTCGAGCAGTACTTC. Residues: CASSPGVEQYF.

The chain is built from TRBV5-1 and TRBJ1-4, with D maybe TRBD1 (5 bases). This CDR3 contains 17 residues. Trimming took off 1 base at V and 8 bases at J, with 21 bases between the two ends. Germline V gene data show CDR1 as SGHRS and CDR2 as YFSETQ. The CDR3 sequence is CASSLWGPGINGEKLFF. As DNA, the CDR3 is TGCGCCAGCAGCTTGTGGGGACCAGGGATTAACGGAGAAAAACTGTTTTTT.

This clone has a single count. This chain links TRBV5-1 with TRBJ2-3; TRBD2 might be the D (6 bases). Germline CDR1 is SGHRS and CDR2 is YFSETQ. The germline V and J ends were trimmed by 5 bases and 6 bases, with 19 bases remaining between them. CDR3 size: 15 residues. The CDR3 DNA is TGCGCCAGCAGTGTTAGCGGCCCCTCGGTGGATACGCAGTATTTT. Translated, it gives CASSVSGPSVDTQYF.

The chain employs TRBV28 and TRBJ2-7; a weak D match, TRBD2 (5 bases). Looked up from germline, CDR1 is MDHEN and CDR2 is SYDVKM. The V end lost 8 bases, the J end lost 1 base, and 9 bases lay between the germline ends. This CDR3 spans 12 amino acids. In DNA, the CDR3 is TGTGCCAGCCAAGAGGGATCCTACGAGCAGTACTTC. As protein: CASQEGSYEQYF.

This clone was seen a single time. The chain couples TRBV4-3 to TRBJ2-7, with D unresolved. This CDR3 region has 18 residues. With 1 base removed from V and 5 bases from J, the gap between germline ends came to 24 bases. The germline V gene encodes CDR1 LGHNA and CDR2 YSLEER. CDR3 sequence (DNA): TGCGCCAGCAGCCAAGTTTACCGAATCGGTACAGATGGGGACGAGCAGTACTTC. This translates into CASSQVYRIGTDGDEQYF.

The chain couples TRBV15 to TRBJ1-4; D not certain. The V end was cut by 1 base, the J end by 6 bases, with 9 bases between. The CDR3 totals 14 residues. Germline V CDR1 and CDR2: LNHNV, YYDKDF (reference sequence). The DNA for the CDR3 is TGTGCCACCAGCAGAGGCGGGGTAGATGAAAAACTGTTTTTT. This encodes CATSRGGVDEKLFF.

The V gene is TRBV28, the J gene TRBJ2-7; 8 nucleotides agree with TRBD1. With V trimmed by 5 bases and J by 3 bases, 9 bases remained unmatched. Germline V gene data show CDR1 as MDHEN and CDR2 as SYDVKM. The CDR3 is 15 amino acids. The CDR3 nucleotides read TGTGCCAGCAGTCAATCCGGGACAGGCCTCTACGAGCAGTACTTC. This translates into CASSQSGTGLYEQYF.

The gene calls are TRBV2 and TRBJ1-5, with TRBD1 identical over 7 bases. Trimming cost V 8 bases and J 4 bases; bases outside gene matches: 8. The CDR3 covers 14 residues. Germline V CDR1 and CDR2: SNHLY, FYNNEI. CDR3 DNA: TGTGCCAGCGAGAAAGGGGGCGATAATCAGCCCCAGCATTTT. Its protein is CASEKGGDNQPQHF.

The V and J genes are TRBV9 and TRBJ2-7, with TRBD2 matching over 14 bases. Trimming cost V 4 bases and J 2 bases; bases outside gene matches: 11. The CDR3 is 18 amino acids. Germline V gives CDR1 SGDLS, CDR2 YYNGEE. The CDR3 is CASSTLEGLAGDPYEQYF. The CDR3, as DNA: TGTGCCAGCAGCACCTTAGAGGGACTAGCGGGAGACCCCTACGAGCAGTACTTC.

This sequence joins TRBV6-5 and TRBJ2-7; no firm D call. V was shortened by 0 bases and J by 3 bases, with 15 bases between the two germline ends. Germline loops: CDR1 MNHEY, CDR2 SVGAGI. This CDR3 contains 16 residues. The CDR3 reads CASSYSSANSNYEQYF. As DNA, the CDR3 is TGTGCCAGCAGTTACTCGAGCGCAAATAGTAACTACGAGCAGTACTTC.

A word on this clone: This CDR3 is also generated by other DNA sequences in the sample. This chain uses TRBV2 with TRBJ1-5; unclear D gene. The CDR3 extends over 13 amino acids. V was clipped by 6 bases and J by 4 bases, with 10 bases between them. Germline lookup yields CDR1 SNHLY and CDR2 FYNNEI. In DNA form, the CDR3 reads TGTGCCAGCAGCCGTGACGGGAATCAGCCCCAGCATTTT. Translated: CASSRDGNQPQHF.

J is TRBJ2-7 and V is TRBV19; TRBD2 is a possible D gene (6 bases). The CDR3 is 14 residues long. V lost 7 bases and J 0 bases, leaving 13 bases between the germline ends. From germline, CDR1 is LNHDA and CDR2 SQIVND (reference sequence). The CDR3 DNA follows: TGTGCCAGTACCCCCGGGACTGCCTCCTACGAGCAGTACTTC. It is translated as CASTPGTASYEQYF.

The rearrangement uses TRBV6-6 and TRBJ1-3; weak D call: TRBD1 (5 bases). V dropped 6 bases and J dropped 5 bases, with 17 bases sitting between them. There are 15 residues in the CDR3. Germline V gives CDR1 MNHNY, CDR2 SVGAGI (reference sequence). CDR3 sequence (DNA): TGTGCCAGCAGGGGGGAGAGGGAAGCTCGAAACACCATATATTTT. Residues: CASRGEREARNTIYF.

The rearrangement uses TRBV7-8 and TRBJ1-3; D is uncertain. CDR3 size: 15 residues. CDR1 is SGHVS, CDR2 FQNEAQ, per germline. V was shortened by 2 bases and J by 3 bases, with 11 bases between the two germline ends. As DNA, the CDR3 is TGTGCCAGCAGCTTAATTTCTCTCGGTGGAAACACCATATATTTT. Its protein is CASSLISLGGNTIYF. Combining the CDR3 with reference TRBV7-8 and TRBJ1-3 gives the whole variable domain GAGVSQSPRYKVAKRGQDVALRCDPISGHVSLFWYQQALGQGPEFLTYFQNEAQLDKSGLPSDRFFAERPEGSVSTLKIQRTQQEDSAVYLCASSLISLGGNTIYFGEGSWLTVV.

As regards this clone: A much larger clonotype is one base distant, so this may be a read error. The CDR3, as DNA: TGCGCCAGCAGCTTGGGACAGTACTATGGCTACACCTTC. This translates into CASSLGQYYGYTF. The rearrangement uses TRBV5-1 and TRBJ1-2, with D tentatively TRBD1 (5 bases). V was clipped by 0 bases and J by 3 bases, with 6 bases between them. The CDR3 is made up of 13 amino acids. CDR1 is SGHRS and CDR2 is YFSETQ in the germline V gene.